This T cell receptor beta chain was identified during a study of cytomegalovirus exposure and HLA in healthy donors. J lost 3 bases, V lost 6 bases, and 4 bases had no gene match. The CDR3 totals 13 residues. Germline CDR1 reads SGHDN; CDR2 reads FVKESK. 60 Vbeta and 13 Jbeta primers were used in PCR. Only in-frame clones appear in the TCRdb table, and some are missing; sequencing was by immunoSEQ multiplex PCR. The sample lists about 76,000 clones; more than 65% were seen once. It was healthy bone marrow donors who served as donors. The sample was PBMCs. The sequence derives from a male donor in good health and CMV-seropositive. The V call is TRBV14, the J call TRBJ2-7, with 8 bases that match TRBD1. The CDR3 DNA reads TGTGCCAGCAGTACAGGGGGATACTACGAGCAGTACTTC. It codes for CASSTGGYYEQYF.